This T cell receptor (beta chain) derives from a study of shared clonotypes between healthy human individuals. Study-level points and caveats: Collection of samples was limited to blood; tissue repertoires likely differ. Generation probabilities of non-shared clonotypes were lower (relative to those shared by all four donors).

With respect to this clone: Its antigen is unknown.

Measured with immunoSEQ multiplex PCR; TCRdb has only the in-frame clones, and not every one. The sample records millions of clones, about 92% being singletons. This clonotype originated in a man younger than 35 in good health. Input material: naive CD4+ T cells sorted from blood. As for subset: CD45RA+ positively selected.

CDR3 sequence reads: CASSSALADTQYF. For the CDR3, the DNA is TGTGCCAGCTCTTCCGCTCTGGCAGATACGCAGTATTTT. The chain uses TRBV7-2 and TRBJ2-3; D is uncertain. V lost 8 bases, J lost 4 bases, and 13 bases lay in between. The CDR3 is made up of 13 amino acids. The V gene's germline CDR1 is SGHTA and CDR2 FQGNSA.